The 19 T cell receptor beta chains below come from one sample, sequenced in a study of early T cells in non-severe SARS-CoV-2 infection. MiXCR, applied by TCRdb to the 5' RACE reads, yields one record per CDR3 protein. The sample carries tens of thousands of distinct CDR3 sequences, 10% to 15% recorded once. The source material was whole blood. The receptors stem from an adult who was a healthcare worker with PCR-confirmed SARS-CoV-2 infection or an uninfected control (not recorded which).

The rearrangement joins TRBV6-5 to TRBJ2-2, with 7 bases lining up with TRBD1. Germline V gene lookup returns CDR1 MNHEY and CDR2 SVGAGI. V was clipped by 0 bases and J by 2 bases; unmatched bases: 3. This CDR3 spans 16 amino acids. The CDR3 region has the DNA TGTGCCAGCAGTTACTCTTGGGACAGTAACACCGGGGAGCTGTTTTTT. It is translated as CASSYSWDSNTGELFF.

The chain combines TRBV7-6 with TRBJ1-5; no clear D. CDR3 length: 13 amino acids. The V and J ends lost 5 bases and 11 bases respectively, with 16 bases between them. Per the germline V gene, CDR1 is SGHVS and CDR2 is FNYEAQ. Here the CDR3 DNA reads TGTGCCAGCAGCCAGACCCGGGAGAGGGCCCAGCATTTT. As protein: CASSQTRERAQHF. Complete variable domain (other parts from reference TRBV7-6 and TRBJ1-5): GAGVSQSPRYKVTKRGQDVALRCDPISGHVSLYWYRQALGQGPEFLTYFNYEAQQDKSGLPNDRFSAERPEGSISTLTIQRTEQRDSAMYRCASSQTRERAQHFGDGTRLSIL.

The rearrangement uses TRBV14 and TRBJ2-7; 13 bases align to TRBD2. V was clipped by 3 bases and J by 5 bases; unmatched bases: 7. Germline CDR1 reads SGHDN; CDR2 reads FVKESK. This CDR3 contains 16 residues. This CDR3 reads CASSHSGTSGKNEQYF. CDR3 sequence (DNA): TGTGCCAGCAGCCACTCCGGGACTAGCGGGAAAAACGAGCAGTACTTC.

This clonotype was seen repeatedly, ten times or more. V gene TRBV7-8 combines with J gene TRBJ1-2; D is undetermined. The CDR3 has 15 residues. Per the germline V gene, CDR1 is SGHVS and CDR2 is FQNEAQ. The ends were cut back, 4 bases at V and 2 bases at J, with 14 bases in the middle. CDR3 DNA: TGTGCCAGCAGCTCATTCAGGACCCCCAACTATGGCTACACCTTC. Amino acids: CASSSFRTPNYGYTF.

The genes are TRBV6-2 or TRBV6-3 and TRBJ1-1; tentatively, D is TRBD1 (5 bases). The CDR3 sequence is 13 residues long. Per the germline V gene, CDR1 is MNHEY and CDR2 is SVGEGT. The V end lost 3 bases, the J end lost 5 bases, and 10 bases lay between the germline ends. CDR3 amino acids: CASSYPGRTEAFF. CDR3 DNA sequence: TGTGCCAGCAGTTATCCGGGGCGGACTGAAGCTTTCTTT.

This clonotype was detected ten times or more. The J gene is TRBJ2-7, the V gene TRBV7-9, with a weak D call TRBD1 (6 bases). Trimming stripped 5 bases from V and 3 bases from J, with 14 bases between. From germline, CDR1 is SEHNR and CDR2 FQNEAQ (reference sequence). The CDR3 covers 14 residues. The CDR3 region has the DNA TGTGCCAGCAGCCCCGGGACACGCCTCTACGAGCAGTACTTC. This translates into CASSPGTRLYEQYF.

This clonotype was counted a few times. The chain carries TRBV27 and TRBJ2-1; perhaps TRBD1 as D (5 bases). The V end lost 6 bases, the J end lost 3 bases, and 9 bases lay between the germline ends. Germline values: CDR1 MNHEY, CDR2 SMNVEV (reference sequence). This CDR3 is built from 13 residues. CDR3 region: CASSWTIYNEQFF. The CDR3 nucleotides read TGTGCCAGCAGCTGGACAATCTACAATGAGCAGTTCTTC.

This clonotype was seen at least ten times. This chain uses TRBV7-2 with TRBJ1-5; D is ambiguous. V was trimmed by 1 base and J by 1 base, leaving 8 bases between them. The CDR3 spans 15 residues. CDR1 and CDR2 from the germline V gene are SGHTA and FQGNSA. The CDR3 loop is CASSLGGWSNQPQHF. DNA of the CDR3: TGTGCCAGCAGCTTAGGAGGGTGGAGCAATCAGCCCCAGCATTTT.

The V gene is TRBV7-9, the J gene TRBJ2-7, with 7 bases that match TRBD2. Germline CDR1 and CDR2: SEHNR and FQNEAQ (reference sequence). The CDR3 runs to 13 residues. V lost 5 bases, J lost 3 bases, and 4 bases stayed unmatched. The DNA for the CDR3 is TGTGCCAGCAGCCCCAGCGGGATCTACGAGCAGTACTTC. This translates into CASSPSGIYEQYF.

The V gene is TRBV7-8, the J gene TRBJ2-7; tentative D call: TRBD2 (7 bases). Germline CDR1 is SGHVS and CDR2 is FQNEAQ. Trimming pared 2 bases from V and 4 bases from J, leaving 21 bases between. The CDR3 length is 17 residues. The CDR3 region is CASSLLAGGDNWYEQYF. The DNA for the CDR3 is TGTGCCAGCAGCTTATTGGCTGGGGGGGACAACTGGTACGAGCAGTACTTC. Drawing the rest from reference TRBV7-8 and TRBJ2-7, the complete variable domain is GAGVSQSPRYKVAKRGQDVALRCDPISGHVSLFWYQQALGQGPEFLTYFQNEAQLDKSGLPSDRFFAERPEGSVSTLKIQRTQQEDSAVYLCASSLLAGGDNWYEQYFGPGTRLTVT.

This clonotype was observed a handful of times. The J gene is TRBJ2-7, the V gene TRBV9; 8 nucleotides agree with TRBD2. V dropped 0 bases and J dropped 5; count of bases not matched to a gene: 1. Germline lookup yields CDR1 SGDLS and CDR2 YYNGEE. This CDR3 region has 13 residues. This chain's CDR3 is CASSVAAGDEQYF. CDR3 nucleotide sequence: TGTGCCAGCAGCGTAGCAGCGGGAGACGAGCAGTACTTC. Combining the CDR3 with reference TRBV9 and TRBJ2-7 gives the whole variable domain DSGVTQTPKHLITATGQRVTLRCSPRSGDLSVYWYQQSLDQGLQFLIQYYNGEERAKGNILERFSAQQFPDLHSELNLSSLELGDSALYFCASSVAAGDEQYFGPGTRLTVT.

The rearrangement joins TRBV24-1 to TRBJ2-7, with a tentative D call TRBD1 (5 bases). Germline lookup yields CDR1 KGHDR and CDR2 SFDVKD. CDR3 length equals 15 residues. Trimming removed 2 bases from V and 2 bases from J, with 12 bases in between. CDR3 sequence: CATSDSRTRTYEQYF. As DNA, the CDR3 is TGTGCCACCAGTGATTCGAGGACAAGGACCTACGAGCAGTACTTC.

There are a few counts of this clonotype. V and J are TRBV20-1 and TRBJ2-1, with 7 nucleotides matching TRBD2. Germline CDR1 DFQATT, CDR2 SNEGSKA (reference sequence). V lost 3 bases to trimming and J lost 3 bases; unmatched junction nucleotides: 5. CDR3 length equals 14 residues. The CDR3 sequence is CSASSASGYNEQFF. The CDR3 nucleotides read TGCAGTGCTAGCTCGGCTAGCGGCTACAATGAGCAGTTCTTC.

The chain couples TRBV18 to TRBJ2-3; D not certain. The CDR3 has 14 amino acids. CDR1 KGHSH and CDR2 LQKENI come from the germline V gene. V was pared by 4 bases and J by 2 bases, with 10 bases between. CDR3 nucleotide sequence: TGTGCCAGCTCACTATCCTCTACCACAGATACGCAGTATTTT. The encoded protein is CASSLSSTTDTQYF.

This clonotype was seen repeatedly, ten times or more. This chain links TRBV12-3 or TRBV12-4 with TRBJ2-7; TRBD2 matches at 11 bases. The CDR3 totals 14 residues. V lost 6 bases to trimming and J lost 3 bases; unmatched junction nucleotides: 4. CDR3 region: CASSHGTSGYEQYF. DNA for the CDR3: TGTGCCAGCAGCCATGGGACTAGCGGCTACGAGCAGTACTTC.

By frequency in the sample, this clonotype is medium-sized. The chain carries TRBV5-6 and TRBJ2-5, with D perhaps being TRBD1 or TRBD2 (5 bases each). The germline gives CDR1 SGHDT, CDR2 YYEEEE. The CDR3 consists of 14 residues. The V end was cut by 1 base, the J end by 4 bases, with 11 bases between. The CDR3 spells CASSLTGRGETQYF. CDR3 bases: TGTGCCAGCAGCTTGACGGGACGGGGAGAGACCCAGTACTTC.

This clonotype was counted many times. The V and J genes are TRBV7-8 and TRBJ2-1, with TRBD2 matching 7 bases. V lost 3 bases to trimming and J lost 3 bases; unmatched junction nucleotides: 5. The length of the CDR3 is 15 residues. Per germline, CDR1 SGHVS and CDR2 FQNEAQ. The CDR3 region is CASSLAGVGYNEQFF. As DNA, the CDR3 is TGTGCCAGCAGCTTGGCGGGGGTCGGCTACAATGAGCAGTTCTTC.

This clonotype was picked up many times. The chain joins TRBV20-1 to TRBJ1-6; D perhaps matches TRBD1 (5 bases). This CDR3 comprises 12 residues. Germline loops: CDR1 DFQATT, CDR2 SNEGSKA (reference sequence). Trimming removed 3 bases at V and 7 bases at J, with 7 bases between. Written as DNA, the CDR3 is TGCAGTGCTAGCCAGGGAAATTCACCCCTCCACTTT. Its protein is CSASQGNSPLHF.

CDR3 protein: CASSERGNTEAFF. CDR3 nucleotides: TGTGCCAGCAGTGAACGGGGGAACACTGAAGCTTTCTTT. V usage is TRBV2 and J usage is TRBJ1-1; no clear D. The length of the CDR3 is 13 residues. CDR1 SNHLY and CDR2 FYNNEI come from the germline V gene. V was cut by 2 bases and J by 1 base, with 5 bases left in between.